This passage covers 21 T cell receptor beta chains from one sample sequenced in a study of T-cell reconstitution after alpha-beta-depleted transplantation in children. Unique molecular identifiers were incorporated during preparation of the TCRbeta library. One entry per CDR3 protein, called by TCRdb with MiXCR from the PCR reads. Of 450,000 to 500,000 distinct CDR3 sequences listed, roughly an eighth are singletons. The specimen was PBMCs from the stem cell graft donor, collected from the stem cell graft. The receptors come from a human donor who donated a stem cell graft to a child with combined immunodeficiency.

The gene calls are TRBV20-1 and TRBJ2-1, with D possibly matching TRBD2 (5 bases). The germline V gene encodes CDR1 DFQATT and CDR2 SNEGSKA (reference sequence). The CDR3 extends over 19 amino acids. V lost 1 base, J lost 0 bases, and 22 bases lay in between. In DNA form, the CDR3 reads TGCAGTGCTAGAGTTGGGGATTTAGCGCCGGGGAGCTCCTACAATGAGCAGTTCTTC. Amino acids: CSARVGDLAPGSSYNEQFF.

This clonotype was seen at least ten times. The CDR3 reads CASSLSRNTEAFF. The CDR3 DNA is TGTGCCAGCAGTTTATCGCGAAACACTGAAGCTTTCTTT. The V and J genes are TRBV12-3 or TRBV12-4 and TRBJ1-1; D remains unclear. This CDR3 spans 13 amino acids. The V gene lost 2 bases and the J gene lost 2 bases, with 6 bases spanning the gap.

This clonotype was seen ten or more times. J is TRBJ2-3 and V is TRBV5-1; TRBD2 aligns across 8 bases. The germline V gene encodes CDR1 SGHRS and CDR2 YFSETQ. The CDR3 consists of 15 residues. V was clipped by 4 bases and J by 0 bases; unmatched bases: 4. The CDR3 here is CASSVTSGSTDTQYF. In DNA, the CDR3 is TGCGCCAGCAGCGTAACTAGCGGAAGCACAGATACGCAGTATTTT. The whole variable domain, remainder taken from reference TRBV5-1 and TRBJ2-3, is KAGVTQTPRYLIKTRGQQVTLSCSPISGHRSVSWYQQTPGQGLQFLFEYFSETQRNKGNFPGRFSGRQFSNSRSEMNVSTLELGDSALYLCASSVTSGSTDTQYFGPGTRLTVL.

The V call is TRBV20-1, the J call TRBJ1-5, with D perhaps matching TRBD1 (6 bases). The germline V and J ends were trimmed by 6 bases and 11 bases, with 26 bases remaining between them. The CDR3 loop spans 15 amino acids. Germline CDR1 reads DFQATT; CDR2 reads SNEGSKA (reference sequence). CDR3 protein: CSAQLPGALEMAQHF. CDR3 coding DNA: TGCAGTGCCCAACTGCCAGGGGCCCTCGAAATGGCCCAGCATTTT.

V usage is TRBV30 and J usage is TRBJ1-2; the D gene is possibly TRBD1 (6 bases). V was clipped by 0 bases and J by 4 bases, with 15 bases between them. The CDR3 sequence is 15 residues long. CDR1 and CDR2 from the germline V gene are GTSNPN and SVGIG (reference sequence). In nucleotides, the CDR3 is TGTGCCTGGAGTGTAATACAGGGCGGCAGCTATGGCTACACCTTC. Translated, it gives CAWSVIQGGSYGYTF.

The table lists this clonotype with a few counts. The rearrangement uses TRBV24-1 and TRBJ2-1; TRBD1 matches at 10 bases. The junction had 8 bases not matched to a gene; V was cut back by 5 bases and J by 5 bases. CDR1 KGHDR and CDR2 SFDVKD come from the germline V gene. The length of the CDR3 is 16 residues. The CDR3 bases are TGTGCCACCAGTGCCCCTGGACAGGGGGTTAACAATGAGCAGTTCTTC. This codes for CATSAPGQGVNNEQFF.

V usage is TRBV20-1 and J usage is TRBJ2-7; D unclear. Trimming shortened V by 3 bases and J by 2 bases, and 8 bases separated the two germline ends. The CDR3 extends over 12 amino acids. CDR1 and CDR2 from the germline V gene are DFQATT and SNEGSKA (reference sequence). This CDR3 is CSASYGTYEQYF. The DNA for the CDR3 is TGCAGTGCTAGTTACGGTACCTACGAGCAGTACTTC.

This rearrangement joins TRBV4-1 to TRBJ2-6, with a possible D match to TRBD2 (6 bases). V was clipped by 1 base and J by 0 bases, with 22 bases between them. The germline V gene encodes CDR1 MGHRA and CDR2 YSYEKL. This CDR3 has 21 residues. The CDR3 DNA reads TGCGCCAGCAGCCAAGGCGGTCAGTGGGGGAGGAAAAGCTCTGGGGCCAACGTCCTGACTTTC. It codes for CASSQGGQWGRKSSGANVLTF.

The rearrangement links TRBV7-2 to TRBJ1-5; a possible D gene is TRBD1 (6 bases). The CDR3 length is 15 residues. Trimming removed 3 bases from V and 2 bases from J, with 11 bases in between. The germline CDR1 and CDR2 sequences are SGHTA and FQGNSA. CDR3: CASSFTGARNQPQHF. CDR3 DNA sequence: TGTGCCAGCAGCTTCACGGGGGCCCGCAATCAGCCCCAGCATTTT.

CDR3 loop: CASGLGAGKNIQYF. DNA for the CDR3: TGTGCCAGCGGCCTGGGGGCAGGGAAAAACATTCAGTACTTC. The chain employs TRBV12-3 or TRBV12-4 and TRBJ2-4; tentatively, D is TRBD1 (6 bases). The length of the CDR3 is 14 residues. V lost 8 bases, J lost 4 bases, and 15 bases lay in between.

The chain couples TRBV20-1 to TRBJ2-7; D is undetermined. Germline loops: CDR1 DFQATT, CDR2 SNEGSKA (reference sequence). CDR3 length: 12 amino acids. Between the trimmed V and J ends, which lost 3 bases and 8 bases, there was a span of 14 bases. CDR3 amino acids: CSARDTPWKQYF. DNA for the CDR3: TGCAGTGCTAGGGATACTCCGTGGAAGCAGTACTTC.

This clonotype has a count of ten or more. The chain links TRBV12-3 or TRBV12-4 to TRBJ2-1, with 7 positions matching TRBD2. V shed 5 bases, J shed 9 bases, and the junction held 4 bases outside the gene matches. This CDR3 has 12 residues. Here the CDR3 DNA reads TGTGCCAGCAGTGGCCCGGGGGGTGAGCAGTTCTTC. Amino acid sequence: CASSGPGGEQFF.

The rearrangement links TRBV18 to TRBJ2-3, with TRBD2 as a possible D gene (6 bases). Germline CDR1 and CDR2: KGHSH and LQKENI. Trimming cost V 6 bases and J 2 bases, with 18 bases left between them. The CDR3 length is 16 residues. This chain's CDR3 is CASSQLPGLNTDTQYF. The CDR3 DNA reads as TGTGCCAGCTCGCAGCTCCCGGGACTTAACACAGATACGCAGTATTTT. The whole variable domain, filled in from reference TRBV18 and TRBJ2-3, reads NAGVMQNPRHLVRRRGQEARLRCSPMKGHSHVYWYRQLPEEGLKFMVYLQKENIIDESGMPKERFSAEFPKEGPSILRIQQVVRGDSAAYFCASSQLPGLNTDTQYFGPGTRLTVL.

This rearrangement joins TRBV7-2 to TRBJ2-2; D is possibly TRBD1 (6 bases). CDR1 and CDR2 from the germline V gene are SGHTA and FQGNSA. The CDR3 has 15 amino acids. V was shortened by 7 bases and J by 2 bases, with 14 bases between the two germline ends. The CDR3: CASNPGTFNTGELFF. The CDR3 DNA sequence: TGTGCCAGCAACCCTGGGACATTCAACACCGGGGAGCTGTTTTTT.

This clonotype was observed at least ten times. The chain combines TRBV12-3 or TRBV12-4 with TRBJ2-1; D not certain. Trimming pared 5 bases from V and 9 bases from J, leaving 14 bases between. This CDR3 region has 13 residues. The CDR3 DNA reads TGTGCCAGCAGTACCGACCACACTACTGAGCAGTTCTTC. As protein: CASSTDHTTEQFF.

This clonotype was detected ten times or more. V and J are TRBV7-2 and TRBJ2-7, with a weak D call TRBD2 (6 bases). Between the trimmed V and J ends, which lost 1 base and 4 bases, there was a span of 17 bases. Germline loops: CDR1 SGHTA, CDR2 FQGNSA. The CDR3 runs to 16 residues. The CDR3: CASSLEGTSLAYEQYF. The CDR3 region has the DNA TGTGCCAGCAGCTTAGAGGGCACTAGCCTAGCTTACGAGCAGTACTTC.

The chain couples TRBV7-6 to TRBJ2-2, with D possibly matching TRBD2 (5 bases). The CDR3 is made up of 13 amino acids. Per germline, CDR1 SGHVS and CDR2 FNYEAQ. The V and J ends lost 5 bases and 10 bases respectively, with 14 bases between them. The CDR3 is CASSQSGRVELFF. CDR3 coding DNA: TGTGCCAGCAGCCAATCCGGGCGGGTGGAGCTGTTTTTT.

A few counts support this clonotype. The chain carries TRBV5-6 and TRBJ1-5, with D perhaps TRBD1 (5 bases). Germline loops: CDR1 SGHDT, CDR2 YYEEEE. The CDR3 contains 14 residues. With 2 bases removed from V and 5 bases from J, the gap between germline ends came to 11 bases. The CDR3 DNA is TGTGCCAGCAGCTTCCGAGGGGACCATCAGCCCCAGCATTTT. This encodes CASSFRGDHQPQHF.

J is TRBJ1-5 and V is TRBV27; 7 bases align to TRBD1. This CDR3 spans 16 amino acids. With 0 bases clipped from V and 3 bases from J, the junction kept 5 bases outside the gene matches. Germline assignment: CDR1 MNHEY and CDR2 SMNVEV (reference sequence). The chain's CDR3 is CASSLSSRGNNQPQHF. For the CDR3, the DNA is TGTGCCAGCAGTTTATCTTCCAGGGGGAACAATCAGCCCCAGCATTTT.

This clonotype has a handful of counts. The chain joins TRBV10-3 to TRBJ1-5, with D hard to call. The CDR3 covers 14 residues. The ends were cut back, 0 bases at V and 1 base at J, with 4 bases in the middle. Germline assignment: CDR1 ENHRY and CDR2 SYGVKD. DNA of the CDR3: TGTGCCATCAGTGAGTCAAGCAGCAATCAGCCCCAGCATTTT. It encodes CAISESSSNQPQHF.

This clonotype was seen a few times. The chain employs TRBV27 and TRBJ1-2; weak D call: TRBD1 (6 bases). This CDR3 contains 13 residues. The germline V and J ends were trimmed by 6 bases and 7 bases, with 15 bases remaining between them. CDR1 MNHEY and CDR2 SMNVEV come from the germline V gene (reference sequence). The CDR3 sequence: CASRPSGGGGYTF. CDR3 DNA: TGTGCCAGCAGGCCGTCGGGAGGGGGTGGCTACACCTTC.